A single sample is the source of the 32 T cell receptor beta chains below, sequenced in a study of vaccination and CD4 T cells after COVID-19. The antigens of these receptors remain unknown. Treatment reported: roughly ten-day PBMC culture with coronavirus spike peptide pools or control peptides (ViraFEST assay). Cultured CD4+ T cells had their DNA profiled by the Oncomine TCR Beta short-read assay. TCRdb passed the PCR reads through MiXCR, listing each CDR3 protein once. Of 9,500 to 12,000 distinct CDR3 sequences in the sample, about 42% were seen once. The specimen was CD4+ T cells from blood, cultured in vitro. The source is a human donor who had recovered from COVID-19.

As DNA, the CDR3 is TGTGCCAGCAGCTTAGCAGGGCCCGACTTCCCCGAAGCTTTCTTT. Its translation: CASSLAGPDFPEAFF. This sequence joins TRBV7-9 and TRBJ1-1; the D is unclear. The CDR3 spans 15 residues. Trimming stripped 0 bases from V and 8 bases from J, with 16 bases between. CDR1 is SEHNR, CDR2 FQNEAQ, per germline (reference sequence). Looking up the rest from reference TRBV7-9 and TRBJ1-1 gives the full variable domain: DTGVSQNPRHKITKRGQNVTFRCDPISEHNRLYWYRQTLGQGPEFLTYFQNEAQLEKSRLLSDRFSAERPKGSFSTLEIQRTEQGDSAMYLCASSLAGPDFPEAFFGQGTRLTVV.

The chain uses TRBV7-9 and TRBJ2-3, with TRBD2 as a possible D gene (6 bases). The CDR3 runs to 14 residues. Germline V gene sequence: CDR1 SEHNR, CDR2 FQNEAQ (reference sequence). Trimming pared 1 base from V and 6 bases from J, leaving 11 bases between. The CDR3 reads CASSLVGAGDTQYF. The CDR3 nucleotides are TGTGCCAGCAGCTTAGTTGGGGCGGGGGATACGCAGTATTTT.

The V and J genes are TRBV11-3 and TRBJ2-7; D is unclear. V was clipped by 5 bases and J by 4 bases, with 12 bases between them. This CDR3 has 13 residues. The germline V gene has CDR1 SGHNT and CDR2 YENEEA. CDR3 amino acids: CASSVSVSYEQYF. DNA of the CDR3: TGTGCCAGCAGCGTTAGTGTTTCATACGAGCAGTACTTC.

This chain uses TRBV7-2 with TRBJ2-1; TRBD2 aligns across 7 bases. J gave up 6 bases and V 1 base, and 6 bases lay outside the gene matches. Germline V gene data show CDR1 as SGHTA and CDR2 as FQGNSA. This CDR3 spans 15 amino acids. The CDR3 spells CASSLEAGKGNEQFF. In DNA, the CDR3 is TGTGCCAGCAGCTTAGAAGCGGGGAAAGGCAATGAGCAGTTCTTC.

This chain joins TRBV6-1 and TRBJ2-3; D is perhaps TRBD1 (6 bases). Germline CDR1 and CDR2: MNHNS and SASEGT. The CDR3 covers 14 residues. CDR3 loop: CVLQGIGGTDTQYF. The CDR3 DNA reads TGTGTCCTGCAGGGTATAGGGGGAACAGATACGCAGTATTTT.

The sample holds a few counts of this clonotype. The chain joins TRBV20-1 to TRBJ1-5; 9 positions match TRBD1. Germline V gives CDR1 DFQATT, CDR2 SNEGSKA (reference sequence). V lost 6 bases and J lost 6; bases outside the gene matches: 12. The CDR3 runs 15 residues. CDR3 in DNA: TGCAGTGCACATACAGGGGGCGCCGATGGTCAGCCCCAGCATTTT. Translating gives CSAHTGGADGQPQHF.

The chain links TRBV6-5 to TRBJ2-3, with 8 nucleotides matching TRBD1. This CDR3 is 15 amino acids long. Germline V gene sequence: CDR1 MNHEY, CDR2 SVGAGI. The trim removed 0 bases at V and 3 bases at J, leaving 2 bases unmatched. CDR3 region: CASSYSDRGTDTQYF. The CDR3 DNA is TGTGCCAGCAGTTACTCAGACAGGGGAACAGATACGCAGTATTTT.

DNA of the CDR3: TGTGCCAGCTCATCAGACACTGAAGCTTTCTTT. The encoded protein is CASSSDTEAFF. J is TRBJ1-1 and V is TRBV18; D gene ambiguous. V was trimmed by 5 bases and J by 3 bases, leaving 4 bases between them. Germline V gene sequence: CDR1 KGHSH, CDR2 LQKENI. The CDR3 loop spans 11 amino acids.

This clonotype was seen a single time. The CDR3 bases are TGTGCCTGGAGTCTAGGGGGGGCCTCGGAGACCCAGTACTTC. Translating gives CAWSLGGASETQYF. V gene TRBV30 combines with J gene TRBJ2-5; weak D call: TRBD2 (7 bases). CDR1 and CDR2 from the germline V gene are GTSNPN and SVGIG (reference sequence). Trimming removed 2 bases at V and 5 bases at J, with 15 bases between. This CDR3 is built from 14 residues.

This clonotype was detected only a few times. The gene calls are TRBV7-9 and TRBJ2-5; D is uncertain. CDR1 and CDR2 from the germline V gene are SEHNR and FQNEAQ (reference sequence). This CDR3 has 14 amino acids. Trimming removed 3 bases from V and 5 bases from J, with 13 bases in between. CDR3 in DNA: TGTGCCAGCAGCTTCACCTCATCAGTGGAGACCCAGTACTTC. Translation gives CASSFTSSVETQYF.

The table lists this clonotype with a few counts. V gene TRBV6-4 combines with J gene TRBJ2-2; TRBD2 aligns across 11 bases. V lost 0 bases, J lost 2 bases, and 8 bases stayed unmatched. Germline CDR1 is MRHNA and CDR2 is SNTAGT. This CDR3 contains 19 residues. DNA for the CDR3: TGTGCCAGCAGTGACTCCGGTGGTAGCGGGGGGGTAAACACCGGGGAGCTGTTTTTT. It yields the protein CASSDSGGSGGVNTGELFF.

In DNA, the CDR3 is TGTGCCAGCAGCCCAGGGGAAAACGGGGAGCTGTTTTTT. Amino acids: CASSPGENGELFF. This chain connects TRBV7-2 to TRBJ2-2, with D possibly matching TRBD1 (6 bases). The length of the CDR3 is 13 residues. In germline, CDR1 is SGHTA, CDR2 FQGNSA. Trimming took off 5 bases at V and 7 bases at J, with 11 bases between the two ends.

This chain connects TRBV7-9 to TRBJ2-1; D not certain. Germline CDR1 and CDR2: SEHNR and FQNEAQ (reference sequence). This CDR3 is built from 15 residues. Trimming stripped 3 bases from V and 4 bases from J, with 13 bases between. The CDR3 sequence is CASSFLQLGYNEQFF. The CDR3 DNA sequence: TGTGCCAGCAGCTTTTTACAGTTGGGTTACAATGAGCAGTTCTTC.

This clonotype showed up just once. In DNA, the CDR3 is TGTGCCAGCAGTGCGGACAGGATCACCGGGGAGCTGTTTTTT. The encoded protein is CASSADRITGELFF. The J gene is TRBJ2-2, the V gene TRBV25-1; 7 nucleotides align to TRBD1. V was clipped by 4 bases and J by 4 bases; unmatched bases: 3. The CDR3 loop spans 14 amino acids. Germline lookup yields CDR1 MGHDK and CDR2 SYGVNS.

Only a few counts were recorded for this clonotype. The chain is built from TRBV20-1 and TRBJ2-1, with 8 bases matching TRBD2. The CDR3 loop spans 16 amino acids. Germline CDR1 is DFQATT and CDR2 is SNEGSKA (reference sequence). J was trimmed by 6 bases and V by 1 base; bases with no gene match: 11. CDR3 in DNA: TGCAGTGCTAGAGCCCCACGGGGGGGCCAAATCAATGAGCAGTTCTTC. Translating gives CSARAPRGGQINEQFF.

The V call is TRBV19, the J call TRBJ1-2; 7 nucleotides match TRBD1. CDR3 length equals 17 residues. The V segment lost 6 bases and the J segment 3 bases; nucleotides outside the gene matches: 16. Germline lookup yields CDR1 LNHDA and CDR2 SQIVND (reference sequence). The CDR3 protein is CASRPRTLDRIDYGYTF. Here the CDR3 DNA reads TGTGCCAGTAGACCGAGGACTCTGGACAGGATAGACTATGGCTACACCTTC.

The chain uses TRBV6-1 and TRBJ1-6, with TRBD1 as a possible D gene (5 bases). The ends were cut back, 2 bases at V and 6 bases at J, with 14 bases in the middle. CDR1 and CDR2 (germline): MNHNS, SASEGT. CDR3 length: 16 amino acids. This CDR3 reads CASSESLGQGNSPLHF. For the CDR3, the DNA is TGTGCCAGCAGTGAAAGTCTTGGGCAGGGTAATTCACCCCTCCACTTT.

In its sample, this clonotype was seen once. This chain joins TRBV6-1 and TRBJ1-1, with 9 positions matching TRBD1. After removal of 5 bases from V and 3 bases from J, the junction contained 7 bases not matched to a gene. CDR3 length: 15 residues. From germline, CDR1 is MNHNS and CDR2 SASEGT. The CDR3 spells CASSQQGQGYTEAFF. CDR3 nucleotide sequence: TGTGCCAGCAGTCAGCAGGGACAGGGATACACTGAAGCTTTCTTT.

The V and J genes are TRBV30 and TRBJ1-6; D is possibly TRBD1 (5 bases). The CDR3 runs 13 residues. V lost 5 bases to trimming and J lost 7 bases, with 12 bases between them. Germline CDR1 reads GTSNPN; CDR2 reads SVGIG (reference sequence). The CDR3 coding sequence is TGTGCCTGGGGGACGCCTTTGAATTCACCCCTCCACTTT. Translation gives CAWGTPLNSPLHF.

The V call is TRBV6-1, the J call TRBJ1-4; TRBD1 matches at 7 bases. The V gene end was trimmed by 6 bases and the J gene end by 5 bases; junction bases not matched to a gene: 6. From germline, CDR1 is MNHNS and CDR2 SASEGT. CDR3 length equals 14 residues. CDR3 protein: CASRLGQLNEKLFF. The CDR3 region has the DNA TGTGCCAGCAGATTGGGACAGCTAAATGAAAAACTGTTTTTT.

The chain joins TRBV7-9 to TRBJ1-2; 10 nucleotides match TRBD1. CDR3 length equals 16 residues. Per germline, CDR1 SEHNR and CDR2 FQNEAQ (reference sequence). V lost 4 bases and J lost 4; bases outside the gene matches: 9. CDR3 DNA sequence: TGTGCCAGCAGCTCCATCCTGACAGGGGGCAGCTATGGCTACACCTTC. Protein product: CASSSILTGGSYGYTF.

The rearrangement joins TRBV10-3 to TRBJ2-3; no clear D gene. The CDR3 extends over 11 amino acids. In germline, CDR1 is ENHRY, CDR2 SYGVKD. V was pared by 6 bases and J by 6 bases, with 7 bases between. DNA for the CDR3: TGTGCCATCAGGGGGTGGGATACGCAGTATTTT. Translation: CAIRGWDTQYF.

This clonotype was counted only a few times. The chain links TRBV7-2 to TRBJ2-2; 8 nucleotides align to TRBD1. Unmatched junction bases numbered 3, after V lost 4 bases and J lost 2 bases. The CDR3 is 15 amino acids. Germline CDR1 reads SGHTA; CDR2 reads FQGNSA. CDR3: CASSSGQGNTGELFF. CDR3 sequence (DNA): TGTGCCAGCAGCTCCGGACAGGGAAACACCGGGGAGCTGTTTTTT.

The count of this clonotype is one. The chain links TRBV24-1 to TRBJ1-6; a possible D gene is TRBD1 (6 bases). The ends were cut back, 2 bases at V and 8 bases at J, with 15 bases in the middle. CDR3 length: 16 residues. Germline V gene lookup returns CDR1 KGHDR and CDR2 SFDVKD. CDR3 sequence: CATSDSEGVLYSPLHF. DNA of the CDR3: TGTGCCACCAGTGATTCAGAGGGGGTCCTATATTCACCCCTCCACTTT.

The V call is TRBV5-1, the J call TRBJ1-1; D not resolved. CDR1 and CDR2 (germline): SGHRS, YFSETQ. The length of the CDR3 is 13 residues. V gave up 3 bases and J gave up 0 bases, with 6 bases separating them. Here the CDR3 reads CASSSGMNTEAFF. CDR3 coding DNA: TGCGCCAGCAGCTCTGGCATGAACACTGAAGCTTTCTTT.

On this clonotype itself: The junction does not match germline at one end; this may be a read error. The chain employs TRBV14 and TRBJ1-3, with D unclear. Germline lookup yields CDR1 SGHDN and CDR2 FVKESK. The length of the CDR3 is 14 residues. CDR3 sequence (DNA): TGTGCCAGCAGCCCGGTGTGGGTTGGAGACACCATATATTTT. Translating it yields CASSPVWVGDTIYF.

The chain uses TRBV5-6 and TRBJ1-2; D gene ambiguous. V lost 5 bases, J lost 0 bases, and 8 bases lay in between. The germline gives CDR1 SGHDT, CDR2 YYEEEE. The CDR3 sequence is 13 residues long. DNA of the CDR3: TGTGCCAGCAGAACTACAGCTAACTATGGCTACACCTTC. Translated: CASRTTANYGYTF.

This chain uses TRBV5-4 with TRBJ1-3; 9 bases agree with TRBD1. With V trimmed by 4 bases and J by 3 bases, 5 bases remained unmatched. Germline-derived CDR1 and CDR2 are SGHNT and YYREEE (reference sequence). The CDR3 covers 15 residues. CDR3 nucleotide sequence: TGTGCCAGCAGCCCGACAGGGGGTAATGGAAACACCATATATTTT. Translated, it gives CASSPTGGNGNTIYF.

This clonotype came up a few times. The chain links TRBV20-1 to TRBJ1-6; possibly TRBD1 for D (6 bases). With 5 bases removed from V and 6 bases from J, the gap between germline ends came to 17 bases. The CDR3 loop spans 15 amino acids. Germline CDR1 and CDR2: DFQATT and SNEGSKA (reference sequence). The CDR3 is CSAQDRTKFNSPLHF. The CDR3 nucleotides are TGCAGTGCTCAAGACAGGACCAAGTTTAATTCACCCCTCCACTTT.

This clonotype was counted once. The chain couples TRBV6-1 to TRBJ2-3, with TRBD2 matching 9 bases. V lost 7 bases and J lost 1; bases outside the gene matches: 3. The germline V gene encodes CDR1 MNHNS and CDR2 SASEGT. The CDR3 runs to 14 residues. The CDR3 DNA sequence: TGTGCCAGCAATCGACTAGCGGGCACAGATACGCAGTATTTT. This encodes CASNRLAGTDTQYF.

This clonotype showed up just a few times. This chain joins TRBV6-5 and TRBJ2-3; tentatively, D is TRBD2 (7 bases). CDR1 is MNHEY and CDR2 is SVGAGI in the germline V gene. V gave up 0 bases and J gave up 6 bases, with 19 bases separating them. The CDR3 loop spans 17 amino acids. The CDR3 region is CASSYSPGGGASDTQYF. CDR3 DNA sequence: TGTGCCAGCAGTTACTCCCCTGGAGGGGGGGCCTCGGATACGCAGTATTTT.

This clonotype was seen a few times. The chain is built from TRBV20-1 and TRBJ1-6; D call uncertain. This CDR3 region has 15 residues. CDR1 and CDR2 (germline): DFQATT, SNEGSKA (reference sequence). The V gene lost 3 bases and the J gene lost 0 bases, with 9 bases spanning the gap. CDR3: CSASRGSSYNSPLHF. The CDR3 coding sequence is TGCAGTGCTAGCCGAGGGAGCTCCTATAATTCACCCCTCCACTTT.